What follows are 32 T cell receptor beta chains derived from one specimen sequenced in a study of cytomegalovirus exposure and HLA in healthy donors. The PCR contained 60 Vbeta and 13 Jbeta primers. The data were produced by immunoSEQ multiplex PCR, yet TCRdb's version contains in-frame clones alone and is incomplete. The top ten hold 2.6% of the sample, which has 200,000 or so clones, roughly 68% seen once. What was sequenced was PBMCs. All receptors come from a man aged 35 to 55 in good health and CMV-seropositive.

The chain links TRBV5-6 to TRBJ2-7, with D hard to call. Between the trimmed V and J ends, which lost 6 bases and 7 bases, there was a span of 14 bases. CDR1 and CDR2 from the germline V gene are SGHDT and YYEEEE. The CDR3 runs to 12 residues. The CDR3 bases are TGTGCCAGCACCCAAGGAGCGCGTGAGCAGTACTTC. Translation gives CASTQGAREQYF.

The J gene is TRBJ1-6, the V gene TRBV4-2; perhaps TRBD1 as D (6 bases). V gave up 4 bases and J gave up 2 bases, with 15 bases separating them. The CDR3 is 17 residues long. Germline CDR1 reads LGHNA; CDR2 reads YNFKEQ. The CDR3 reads CASSRTYRDTYNSPLHF. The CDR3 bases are TGTGCCAGCAGCCGGACTTACCGGGACACCTATAATTCACCCCTCCACTTT.

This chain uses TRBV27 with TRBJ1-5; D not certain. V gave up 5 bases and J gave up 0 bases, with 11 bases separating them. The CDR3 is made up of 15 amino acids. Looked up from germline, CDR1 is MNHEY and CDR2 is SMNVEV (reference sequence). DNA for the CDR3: TGTGCCAGCAGTGGGCGGGGATATAGCAATCAGCCCCAGCATTTT. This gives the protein CASSGRGYSNQPQHF.

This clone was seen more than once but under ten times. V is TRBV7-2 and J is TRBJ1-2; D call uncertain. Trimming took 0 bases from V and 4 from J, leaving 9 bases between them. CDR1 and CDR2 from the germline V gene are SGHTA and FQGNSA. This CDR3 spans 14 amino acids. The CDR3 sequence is CASSLALQLYGYTF. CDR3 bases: TGTGCCAGCAGCTTAGCGCTACAGCTCTATGGCTACACCTTC.

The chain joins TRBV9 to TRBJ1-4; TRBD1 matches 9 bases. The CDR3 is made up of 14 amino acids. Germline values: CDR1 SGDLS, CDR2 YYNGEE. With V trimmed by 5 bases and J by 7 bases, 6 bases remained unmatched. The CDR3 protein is CASSAGTGSEKLFF. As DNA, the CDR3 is TGTGCCAGCAGTGCTGGGACAGGGAGTGAAAAACTGTTTTTT. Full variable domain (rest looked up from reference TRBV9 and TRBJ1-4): DSGVTQTPKHLITATGQRVTLRCSPRSGDLSVYWYQQSLDQGLQFLIQYYNGEERAKGNILERFSAQQFPDLHSELNLSSLELGDSALYFCASSAGTGSEKLFFGSGTQLSVL.

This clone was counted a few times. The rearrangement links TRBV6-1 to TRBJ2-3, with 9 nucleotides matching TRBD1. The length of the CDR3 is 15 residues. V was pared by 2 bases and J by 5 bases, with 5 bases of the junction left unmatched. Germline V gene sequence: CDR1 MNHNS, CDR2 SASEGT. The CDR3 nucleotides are TGTGCCAGCAGTGAATGGGACAGGGAAGTAGATACGCAGTATTTT. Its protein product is CASSEWDREVDTQYF.

CDR3 residues: CASSRTGTGGTEAFF. Here the CDR3 DNA reads TGCGCCAGCAGCCGAACCGGGACAGGGGGCACTGAAGCTTTCTTT. The chain couples TRBV5-1 to TRBJ1-1; the match to TRBD1 covers 11 bases. J gave up 4 bases and V 4 bases, and 6 bases lay outside the gene matches. The germline V gene encodes CDR1 SGHRS and CDR2 YFSETQ. The CDR3 covers 15 residues.

The CDR3 here is CASSTTGGVGNTIYF. The CDR3 DNA reads TGTGCCAGCAGCACTACAGGGGGCGTTGGAAACACCATATATTTT. The J gene is TRBJ1-3, the V gene TRBV5-4, with TRBD1 matching over 9 bases. This CDR3 spans 15 amino acids. Looked up from germline, CDR1 is SGHNT and CDR2 is YYREEE (reference sequence). Unmatched junction bases numbered 5, after V lost 4 bases and J lost 3 bases.

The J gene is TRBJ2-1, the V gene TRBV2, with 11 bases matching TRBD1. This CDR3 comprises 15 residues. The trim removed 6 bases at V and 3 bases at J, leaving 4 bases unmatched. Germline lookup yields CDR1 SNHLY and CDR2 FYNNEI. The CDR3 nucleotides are TGTGCCAGCAGATGGGACAGGGGGGACTACAATGAGCAGTTCTTC. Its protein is CASRWDRGDYNEQFF.

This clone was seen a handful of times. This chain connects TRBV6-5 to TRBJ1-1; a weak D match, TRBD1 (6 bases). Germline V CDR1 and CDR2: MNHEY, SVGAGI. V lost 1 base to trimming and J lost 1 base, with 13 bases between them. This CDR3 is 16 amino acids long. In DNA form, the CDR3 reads TGTGCCAGCAGTTACTTCAGACAGGTCGCGAACACTGAAGCTTTCTTT. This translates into CASSYFRQVANTEAFF.

In nucleotides, the CDR3 is TGTGCCATCAGTGAAGGGGGGGTGAATGAAAAACTGTTTTTT. Its protein is CAISEGGVNEKLFF. The rearrangement uses TRBV10-3 and TRBJ1-4; D possibly corresponds to TRBD1 (6 bases). CDR3 size: 14 residues. The germline V gene has CDR1 ENHRY and CDR2 SYGVKD. V lost 3 bases and J 5 bases, leaving 10 bases between the germline ends.

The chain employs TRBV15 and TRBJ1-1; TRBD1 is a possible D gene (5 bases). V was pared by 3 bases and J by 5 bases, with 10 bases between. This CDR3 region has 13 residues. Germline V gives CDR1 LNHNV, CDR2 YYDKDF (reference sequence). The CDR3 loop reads CATSRGGVTEAFF. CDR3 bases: TGTGCCACCAGCAGGGGGGGGGTTACTGAAGCTTTCTTT.

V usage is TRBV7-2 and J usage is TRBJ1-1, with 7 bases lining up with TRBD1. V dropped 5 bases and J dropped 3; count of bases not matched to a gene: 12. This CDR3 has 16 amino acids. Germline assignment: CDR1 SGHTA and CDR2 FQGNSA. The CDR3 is CASSARQGRADTEAFF. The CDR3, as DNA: TGTGCCAGCAGCGCCCGACAGGGACGGGCGGACACTGAAGCTTTCTTT.

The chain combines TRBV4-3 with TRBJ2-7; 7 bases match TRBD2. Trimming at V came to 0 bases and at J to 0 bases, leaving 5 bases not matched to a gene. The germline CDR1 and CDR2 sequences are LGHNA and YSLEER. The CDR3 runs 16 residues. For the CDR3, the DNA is TGCGCCAGCAGCCAAGACGGAGCGGGAAGCTCCTACGAGCAGTACTTC. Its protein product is CASSQDGAGSSYEQYF.

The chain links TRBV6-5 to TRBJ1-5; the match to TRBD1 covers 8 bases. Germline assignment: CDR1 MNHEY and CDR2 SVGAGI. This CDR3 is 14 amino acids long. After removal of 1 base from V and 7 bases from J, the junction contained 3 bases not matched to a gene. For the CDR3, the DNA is TGTGCCAGCAGTTACTTACAGGGGGGACAGCCCCAGCATTTT. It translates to CASSYLQGGQPQHF.

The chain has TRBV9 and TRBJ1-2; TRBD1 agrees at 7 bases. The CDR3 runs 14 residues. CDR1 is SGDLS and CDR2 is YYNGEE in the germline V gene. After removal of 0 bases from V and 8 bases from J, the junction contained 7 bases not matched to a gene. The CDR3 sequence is CASSVDPQGRGYTF. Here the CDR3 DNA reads TGTGCCAGCAGCGTAGACCCACAGGGGAGAGGCTACACCTTC.

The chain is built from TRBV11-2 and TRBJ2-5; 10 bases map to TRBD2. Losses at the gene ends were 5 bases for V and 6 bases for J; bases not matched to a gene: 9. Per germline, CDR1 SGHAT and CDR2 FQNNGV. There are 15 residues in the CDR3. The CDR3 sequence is CASSRQRGGLKTQYF. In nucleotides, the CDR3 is TGTGCCAGCAGCCGACAGCGGGGGGGCCTAAAGACCCAGTACTTC. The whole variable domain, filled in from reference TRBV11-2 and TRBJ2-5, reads EAGVAQSPRYKIIEKRQSVAFWCNPISGHATLYWYQQILGQGPKLLIQFQNNGVVDDSQLPKDRFSAERLKGVDSTLKIQPAKLEDSAVYLCASSRQRGGLKTQYFGPGTRLLVL.

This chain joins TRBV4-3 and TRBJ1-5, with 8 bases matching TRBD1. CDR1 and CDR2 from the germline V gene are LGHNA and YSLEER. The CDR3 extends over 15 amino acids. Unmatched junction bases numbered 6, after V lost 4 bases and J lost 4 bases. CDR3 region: CASSREQGVNQPQHF. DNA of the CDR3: TGCGCCAGCAGCCGAGAACAGGGGGTTAATCAGCCCCAGCATTTT.

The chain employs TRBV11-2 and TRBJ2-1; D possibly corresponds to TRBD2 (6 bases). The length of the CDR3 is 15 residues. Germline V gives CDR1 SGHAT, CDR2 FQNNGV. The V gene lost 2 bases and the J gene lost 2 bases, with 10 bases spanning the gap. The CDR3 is CASSLMLAAYNEQFF. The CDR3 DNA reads TGTGCCAGCAGCTTAATGTTAGCGGCCTACAATGAGCAGTTCTTC.

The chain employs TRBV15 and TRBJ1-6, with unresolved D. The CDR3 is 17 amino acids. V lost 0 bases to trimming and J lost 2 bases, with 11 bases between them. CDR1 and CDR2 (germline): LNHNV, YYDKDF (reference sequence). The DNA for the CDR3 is TGTGCCACCAGCAGAGATATGGCGGGGACCTATAATTCACCCCTCCACTTT. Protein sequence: CATSRDMAGTYNSPLHF. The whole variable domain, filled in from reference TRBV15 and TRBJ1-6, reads DAMVIQNPRYQVTQFGKPVTLSCSQTLNHNVMYWYQQKSSQAPKLLFHYYDKDFNNEADTPDNFQSRRPNTSFCFLDIRSPGLGDTAMYLCATSRDMAGTYNSPLHFGNGTRLTVT.

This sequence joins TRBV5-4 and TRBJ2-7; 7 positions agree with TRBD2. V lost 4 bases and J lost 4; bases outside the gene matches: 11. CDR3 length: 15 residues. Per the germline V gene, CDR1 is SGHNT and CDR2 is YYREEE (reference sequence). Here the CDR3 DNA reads TGTGCCAGCAGCCCTGGAGCGGGACGGATGTACGAGCAGTACTTC. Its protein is CASSPGAGRMYEQYF.

The CDR3 DNA follows: TGTGCCAGCAGTGATTATTCCTACGAGCAGTACTTC. It translates to CASSDYSYEQYF. This chain connects TRBV25-1 to TRBJ2-7; no reliable D call. The CDR3 loop spans 12 amino acids. Germline assignment: CDR1 MGHDK and CDR2 SYGVNS. The V end was cut by 3 bases, the J end by 1 base, with 4 bases between.

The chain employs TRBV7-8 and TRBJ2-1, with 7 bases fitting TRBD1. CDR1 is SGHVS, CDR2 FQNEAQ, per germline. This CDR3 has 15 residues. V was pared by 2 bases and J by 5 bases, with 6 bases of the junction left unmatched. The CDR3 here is CASSLRQGPNNEQFF. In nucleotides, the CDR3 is TGTGCCAGCAGCTTACGACAGGGCCCCAACAATGAGCAGTTCTTC.

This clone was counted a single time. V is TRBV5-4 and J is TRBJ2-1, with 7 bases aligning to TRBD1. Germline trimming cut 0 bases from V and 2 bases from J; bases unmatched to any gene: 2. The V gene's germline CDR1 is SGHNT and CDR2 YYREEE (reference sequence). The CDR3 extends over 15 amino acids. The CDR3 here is CASSLGGGTYNEQFF. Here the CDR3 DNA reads TGTGCCAGCAGCTTGGGAGGGGGCACCTACAATGAGCAGTTCTTC. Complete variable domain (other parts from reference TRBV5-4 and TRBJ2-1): ETGVTQSPTHLIKTRGQQVTLRCSSQSGHNTVSWYQQALGQGPQFIFQYYREEENGRGNFPPRFSGLQFPNYSSELNVNALELDDSALYLCASSLGGGTYNEQFFGPGTRLTVL.

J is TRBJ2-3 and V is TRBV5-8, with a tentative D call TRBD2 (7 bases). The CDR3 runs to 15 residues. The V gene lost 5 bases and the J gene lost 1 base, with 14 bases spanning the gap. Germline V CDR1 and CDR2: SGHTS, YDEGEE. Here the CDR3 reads CASSYGGPGTDTQYF. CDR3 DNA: TGTGCCAGCAGTTACGGGGGGCCGGGCACAGATACGCAGTATTTT.

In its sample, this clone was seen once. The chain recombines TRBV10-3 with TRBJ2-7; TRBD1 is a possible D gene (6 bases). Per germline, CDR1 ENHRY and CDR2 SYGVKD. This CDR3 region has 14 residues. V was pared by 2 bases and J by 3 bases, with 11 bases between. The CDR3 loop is CAISEGRTVYEQYF. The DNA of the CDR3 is TGTGCCATCAGTGAGGGAAGGACAGTCTACGAGCAGTACTTC.

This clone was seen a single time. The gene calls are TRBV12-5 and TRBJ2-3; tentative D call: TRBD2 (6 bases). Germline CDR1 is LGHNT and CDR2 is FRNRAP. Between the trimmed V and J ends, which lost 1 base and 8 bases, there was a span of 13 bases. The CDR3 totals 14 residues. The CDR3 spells CASGLGLAPGTQYF. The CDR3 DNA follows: TGTGCTAGTGGTTTGGGTCTAGCGCCCGGTACGCAGTATTTT.

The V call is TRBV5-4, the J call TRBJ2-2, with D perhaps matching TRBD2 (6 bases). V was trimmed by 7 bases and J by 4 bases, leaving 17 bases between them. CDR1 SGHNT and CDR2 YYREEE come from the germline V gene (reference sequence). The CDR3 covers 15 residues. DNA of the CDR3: TGTGCCAGCGGGCCGCGGGGCGGGGCCACCGGGGAGCTGTTTTTT. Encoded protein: CASGPRGGATGELFF.

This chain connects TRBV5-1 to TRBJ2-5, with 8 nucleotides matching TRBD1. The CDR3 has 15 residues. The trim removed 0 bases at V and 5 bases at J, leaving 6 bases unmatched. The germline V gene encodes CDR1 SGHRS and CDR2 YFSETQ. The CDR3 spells CASSLGQGFMETQYF. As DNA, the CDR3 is TGCGCCAGCAGCTTGGGACAGGGGTTCATGGAGACCCAGTACTTC.

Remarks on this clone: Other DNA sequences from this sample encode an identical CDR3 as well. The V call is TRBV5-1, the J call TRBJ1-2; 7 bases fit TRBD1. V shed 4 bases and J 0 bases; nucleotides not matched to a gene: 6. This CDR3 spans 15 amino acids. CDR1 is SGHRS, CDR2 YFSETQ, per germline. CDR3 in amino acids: CASSLGGTANYGYTF. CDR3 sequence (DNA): TGCGCCAGCAGCCTGGGCGGGACAGCTAACTATGGCTACACCTTC.

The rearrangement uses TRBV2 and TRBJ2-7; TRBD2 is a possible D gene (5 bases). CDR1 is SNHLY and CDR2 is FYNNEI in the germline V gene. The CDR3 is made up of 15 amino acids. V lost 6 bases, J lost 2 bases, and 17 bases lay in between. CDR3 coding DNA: TGTGCCAGCAGAGGCACGGTGAGGGTCCCCTACGAGCAGTACTTC. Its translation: CASRGTVRVPYEQYF. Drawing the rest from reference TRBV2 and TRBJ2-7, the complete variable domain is EPEVTQTPSHQVTQMGQEVILRCVPISNHLYFYWYRQILGQKVEFLVSFYNNEISEKSEIFDDQFSVERPDGSNFTLKIRSTKLEDSAMYFCASRGTVRVPYEQYFGPGTRLTVT.

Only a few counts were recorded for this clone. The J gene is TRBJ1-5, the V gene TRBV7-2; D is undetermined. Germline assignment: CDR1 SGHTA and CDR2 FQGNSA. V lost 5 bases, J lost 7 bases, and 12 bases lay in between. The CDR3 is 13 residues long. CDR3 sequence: CASSRGDGQPQHF. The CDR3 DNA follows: TGTGCCAGCAGCCGGGGTGACGGGCAGCCCCAGCATTTT.